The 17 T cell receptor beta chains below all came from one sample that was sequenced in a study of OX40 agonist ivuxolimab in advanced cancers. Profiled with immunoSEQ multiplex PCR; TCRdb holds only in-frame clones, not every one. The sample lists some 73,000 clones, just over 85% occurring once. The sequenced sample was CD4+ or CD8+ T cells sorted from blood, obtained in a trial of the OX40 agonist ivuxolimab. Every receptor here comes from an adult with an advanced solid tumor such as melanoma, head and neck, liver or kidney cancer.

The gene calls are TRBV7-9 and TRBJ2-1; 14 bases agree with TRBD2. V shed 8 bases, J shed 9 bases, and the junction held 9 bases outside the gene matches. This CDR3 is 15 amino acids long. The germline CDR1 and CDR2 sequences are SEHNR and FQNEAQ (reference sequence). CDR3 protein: CASWTSGGPWSEQFF. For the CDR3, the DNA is TGTGCCAGCTGGACTAGCGGGGGGCCGTGGAGTGAGCAGTTCTTC.

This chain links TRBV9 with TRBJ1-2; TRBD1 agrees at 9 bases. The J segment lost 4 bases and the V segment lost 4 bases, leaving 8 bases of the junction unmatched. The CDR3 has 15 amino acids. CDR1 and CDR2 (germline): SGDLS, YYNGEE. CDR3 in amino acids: CASSLQGAASYGYTF. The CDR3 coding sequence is TGTGCCAGCAGCCTACAGGGGGCAGCTTCCTATGGCTACACCTTC.

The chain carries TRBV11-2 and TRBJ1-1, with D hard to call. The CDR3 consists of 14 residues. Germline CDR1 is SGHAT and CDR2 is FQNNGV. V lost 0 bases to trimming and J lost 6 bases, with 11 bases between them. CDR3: CASSLDPGEAEAFF. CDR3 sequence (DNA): TGTGCCAGCAGCTTAGATCCCGGGGAGGCTGAAGCTTTCTTT.

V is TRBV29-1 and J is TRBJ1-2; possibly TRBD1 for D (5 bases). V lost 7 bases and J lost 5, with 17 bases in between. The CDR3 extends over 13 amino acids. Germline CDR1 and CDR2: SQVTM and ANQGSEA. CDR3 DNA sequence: TGCAGCGACATGGACAACGCTTGGTATGGCTACACCTTC. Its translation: CSDMDNAWYGYTF.

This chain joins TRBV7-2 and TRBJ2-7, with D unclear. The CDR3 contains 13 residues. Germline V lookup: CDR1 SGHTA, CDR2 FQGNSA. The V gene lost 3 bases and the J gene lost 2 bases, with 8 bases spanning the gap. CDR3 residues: CASSLVETYEQYF. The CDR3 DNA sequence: TGTGCCAGCAGCTTGGTGGAAACCTACGAGCAGTACTTC.

In nucleotides, the CDR3 is TGTGCCAGCAACGTAGCGGGGGGGGCGTCGGAGCAGTACTTC. It specifies CASNVAGGASEQYF. V usage is TRBV5-4 and J usage is TRBJ2-7; 11 bases are shared with TRBD2. CDR3 length: 14 residues. Germline-derived CDR1 and CDR2 are SGHNT and YYREEE (reference sequence). With 6 bases clipped from V and 7 bases from J, the junction kept 9 bases outside the gene matches. The variable domain in full, with the rest retrieved from reference TRBV5-4 and TRBJ2-7, is ETGVTQSPTHLIKTRGQQVTLRCSSQSGHNTVSWYQQALGQGPQFIFQYYREEENGRGNFPPRFSGLQFPNYSSELNVNALELDDSALYLCASNVAGGASEQYFGPGTRLTVT.

The CDR3 coding sequence is TGTGCCAGCACCCCTACCTCGGGGGCTTACCAGCCCCAGCATTTT. It codes for CASTPTSGAYQPQHF. The chain combines TRBV7-2 with TRBJ1-5; D may be TRBD1 (6 bases). There are 15 residues in the CDR3. V lost 7 bases and J lost 7, with 20 bases in between. Germline V gene sequence: CDR1 SGHTA, CDR2 FQGNSA.

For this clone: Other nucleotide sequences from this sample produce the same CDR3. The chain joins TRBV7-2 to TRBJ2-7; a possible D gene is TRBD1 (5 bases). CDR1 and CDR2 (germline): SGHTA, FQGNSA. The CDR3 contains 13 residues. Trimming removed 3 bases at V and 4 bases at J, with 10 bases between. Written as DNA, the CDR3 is TGTGCCAGCAGCTTGGGCAGGGATTACGAGCAGTACTTC. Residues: CASSLGRDYEQYF. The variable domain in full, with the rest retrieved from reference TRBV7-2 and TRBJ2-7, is GAGVSQSPSNKVTEKGKDVELRCDPISGHTALYWYRQSLGQGLEFLIYFQGNSAPDKSGLPSDRFSAERTGGSVSTLTIQRTQQEDSAVYLCASSLGRDYEQYFGPGTRLTVT.

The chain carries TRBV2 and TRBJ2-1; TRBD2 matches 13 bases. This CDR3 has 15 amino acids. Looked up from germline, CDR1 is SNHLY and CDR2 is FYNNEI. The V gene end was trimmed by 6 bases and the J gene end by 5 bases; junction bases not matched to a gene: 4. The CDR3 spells CASRVGTSGNNEQFF. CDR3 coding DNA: TGTGCCAGCAGGGTAGGGACTAGCGGGAACAATGAGCAGTTCTTC.

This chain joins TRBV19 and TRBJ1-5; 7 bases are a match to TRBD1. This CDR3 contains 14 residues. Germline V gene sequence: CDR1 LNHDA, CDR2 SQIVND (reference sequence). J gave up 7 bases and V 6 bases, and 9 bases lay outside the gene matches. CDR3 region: CASSRDSGWQPQHF. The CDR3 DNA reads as TGTGCCAGTAGCCGGGACAGCGGGTGGCAGCCCCAGCATTTT. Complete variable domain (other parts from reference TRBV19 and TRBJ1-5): DGGITQSPKYLFRKEGQNVTLSCEQNLNHDAMYWYRQDPGQGLRLIYYSQIVNDFQKGDIAEGYSVSREKKESFPLTVTSAQKNPTAFYLCASSRDSGWQPQHFGDGTRLSIL.

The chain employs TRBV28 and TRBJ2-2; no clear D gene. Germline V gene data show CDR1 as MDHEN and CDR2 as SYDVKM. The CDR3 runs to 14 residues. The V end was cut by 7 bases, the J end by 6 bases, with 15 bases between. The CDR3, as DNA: TGTGCCAGCACCCGAAGGTCTCGAGCCGGGGAGCTGTTTTTT. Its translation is CASTRRSRAGELFF.

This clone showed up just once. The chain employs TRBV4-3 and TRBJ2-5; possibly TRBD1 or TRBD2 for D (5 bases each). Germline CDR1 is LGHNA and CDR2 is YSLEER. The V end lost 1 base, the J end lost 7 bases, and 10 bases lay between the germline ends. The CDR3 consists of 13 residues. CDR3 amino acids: CASSQVGDGTQYF. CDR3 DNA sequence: TGCGCCAGCAGCCAAGTGGGGGATGGGACCCAGTACTTC.

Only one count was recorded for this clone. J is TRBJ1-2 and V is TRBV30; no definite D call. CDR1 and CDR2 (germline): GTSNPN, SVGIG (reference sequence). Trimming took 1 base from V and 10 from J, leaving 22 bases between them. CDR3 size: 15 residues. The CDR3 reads CAWSGHPTRLTLYTF. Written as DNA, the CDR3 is TGTGCCTGGAGTGGCCACCCTACTAGGTTGACCCTCTACACCTTC. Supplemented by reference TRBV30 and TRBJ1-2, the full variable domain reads SQTIHQWPATLVQPVGSPLSLECTVEGTSNPNLYWYRQAAGRGLQLLFYSVGIGQISSEVPQNLSASRPQDRQFILSSKKLLLSDSGFYLCAWSGHPTRLTLYTFGSGTRLTVV.

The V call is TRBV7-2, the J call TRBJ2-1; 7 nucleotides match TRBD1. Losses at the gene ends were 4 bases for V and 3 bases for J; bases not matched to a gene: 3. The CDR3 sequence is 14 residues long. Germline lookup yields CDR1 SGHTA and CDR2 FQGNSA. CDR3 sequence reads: CASSWDSHYNEQFF. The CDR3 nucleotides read TGTGCCAGCAGCTGGGACAGCCACTACAATGAGCAGTTCTTC.

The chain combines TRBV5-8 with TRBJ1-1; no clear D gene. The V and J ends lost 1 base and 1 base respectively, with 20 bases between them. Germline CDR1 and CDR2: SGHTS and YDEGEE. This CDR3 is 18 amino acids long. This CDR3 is CASSLLPFDTARNTEAFF. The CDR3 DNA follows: TGTGCCAGCAGCTTGCTCCCCTTTGATACAGCCCGGAACACTGAAGCTTTCTTT.

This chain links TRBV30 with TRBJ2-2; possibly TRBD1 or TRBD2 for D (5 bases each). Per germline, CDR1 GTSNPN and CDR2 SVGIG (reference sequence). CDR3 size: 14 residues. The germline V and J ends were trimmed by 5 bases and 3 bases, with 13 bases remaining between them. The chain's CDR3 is CAWGVRDHTGELFF. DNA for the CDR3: TGTGCCTGGGGGGTCCGGGACCACACCGGGGAGCTGTTTTTT.

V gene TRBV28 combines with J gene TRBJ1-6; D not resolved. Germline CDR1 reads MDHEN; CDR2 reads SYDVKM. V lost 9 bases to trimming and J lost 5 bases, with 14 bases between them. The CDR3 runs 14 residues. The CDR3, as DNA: TGTGCCAGTCGAACTCCAGGTGATAATTCACCCCTCCACTTT. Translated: CASRTPGDNSPLHF.